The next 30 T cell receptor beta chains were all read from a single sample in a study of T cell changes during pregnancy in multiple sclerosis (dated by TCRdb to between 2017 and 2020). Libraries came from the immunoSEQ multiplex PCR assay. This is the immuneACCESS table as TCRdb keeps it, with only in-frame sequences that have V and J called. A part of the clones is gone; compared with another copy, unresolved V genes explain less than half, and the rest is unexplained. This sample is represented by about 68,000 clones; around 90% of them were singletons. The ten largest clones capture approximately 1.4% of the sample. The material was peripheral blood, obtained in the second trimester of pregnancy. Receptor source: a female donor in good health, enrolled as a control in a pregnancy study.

The chain's CDR3 is CASSQDQDRTDEQYF. CDR3 nucleotide sequence: TGTGCCAGCAGCCAAGATCAGGACAGGACCGACGAGCAGTACTTC. The J gene is TRBJ2-7, the V gene TRBV4-2; 7 bases line up with TRBD1. Germline-derived CDR1 and CDR2 are LGHNA and YNFKEQ. The CDR3 is made up of 15 amino acids. V gave up 0 bases and J gave up 5 bases; unmatched junction bases: 7.

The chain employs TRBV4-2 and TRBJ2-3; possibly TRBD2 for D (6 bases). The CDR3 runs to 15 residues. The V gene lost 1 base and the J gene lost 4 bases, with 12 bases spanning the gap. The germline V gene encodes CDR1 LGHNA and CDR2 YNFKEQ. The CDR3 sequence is CASSQGGVIPDTQYF. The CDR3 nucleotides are TGTGCCAGCAGCCAAGGGGGGGTCATCCCAGATACGCAGTATTTT.

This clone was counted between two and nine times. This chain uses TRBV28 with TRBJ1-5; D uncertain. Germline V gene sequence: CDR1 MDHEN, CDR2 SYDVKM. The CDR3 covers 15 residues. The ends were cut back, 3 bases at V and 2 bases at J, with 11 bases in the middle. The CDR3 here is CASSLHQAGNQPQHF. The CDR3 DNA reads TGTGCCAGCAGTTTGCATCAAGCCGGCAATCAGCCCCAGCATTTT.

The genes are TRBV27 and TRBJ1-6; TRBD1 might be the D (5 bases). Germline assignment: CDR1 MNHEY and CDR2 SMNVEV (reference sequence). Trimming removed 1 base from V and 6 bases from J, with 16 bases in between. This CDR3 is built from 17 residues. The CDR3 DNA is TGTGCCAGCAGTTTATTTGCCGGGACTGCCCTTAATTCACCCCTCCACTTT. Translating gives CASSLFAGTALNSPLHF.

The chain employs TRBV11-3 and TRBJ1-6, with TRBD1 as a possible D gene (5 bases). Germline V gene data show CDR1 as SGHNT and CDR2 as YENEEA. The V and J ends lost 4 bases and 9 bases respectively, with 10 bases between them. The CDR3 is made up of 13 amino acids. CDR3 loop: CASSSRQSSPLHF. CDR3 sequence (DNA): TGTGCCAGCAGCTCCCGACAGAGTTCACCCCTCCACTTT.

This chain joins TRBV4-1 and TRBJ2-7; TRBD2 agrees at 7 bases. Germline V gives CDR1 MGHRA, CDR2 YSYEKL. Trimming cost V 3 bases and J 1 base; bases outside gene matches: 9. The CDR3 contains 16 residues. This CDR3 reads CASSHIKWTRSYEQYF. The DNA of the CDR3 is TGCGCCAGCAGCCACATAAAGTGGACTAGATCCTACGAGCAGTACTTC.

The CDR3: CASSGAPLSYNEQFF. The CDR3 DNA sequence: TGCGCCAGCAGCGGGGCACCCCTCTCCTACAATGAGCAGTTCTTC. The chain combines TRBV4-1 with TRBJ2-1; possibly TRBD1 for D (5 bases). CDR1 is MGHRA and CDR2 is YSYEKL in the germline V gene. The V end lost 5 bases, the J end lost 0 bases, and 11 bases lay between the germline ends. The CDR3 consists of 15 residues.

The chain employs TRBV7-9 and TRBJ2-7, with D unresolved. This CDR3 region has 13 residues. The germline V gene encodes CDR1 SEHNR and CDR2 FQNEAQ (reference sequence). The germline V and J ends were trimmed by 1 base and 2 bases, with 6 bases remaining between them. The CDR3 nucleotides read TGTGCCAGCAGCTTAGGAACAGCCTACGAGCAGTACTTC. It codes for CASSLGTAYEQYF.

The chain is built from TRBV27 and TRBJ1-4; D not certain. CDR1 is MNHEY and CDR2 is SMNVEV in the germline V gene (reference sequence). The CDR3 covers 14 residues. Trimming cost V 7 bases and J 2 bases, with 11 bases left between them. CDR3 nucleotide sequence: TGTGCCAGCAAACTCCGGGATACTAATGAAAAACTGTTTTTT. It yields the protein CASKLRDTNEKLFF.

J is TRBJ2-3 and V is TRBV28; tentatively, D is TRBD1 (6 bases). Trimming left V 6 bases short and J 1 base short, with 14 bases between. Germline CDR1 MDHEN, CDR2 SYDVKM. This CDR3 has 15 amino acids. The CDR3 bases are TGTGCCAGCAGCCAACTACAGGGAGGCACAGATACGCAGTATTTT. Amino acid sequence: CASSQLQGGTDTQYF.

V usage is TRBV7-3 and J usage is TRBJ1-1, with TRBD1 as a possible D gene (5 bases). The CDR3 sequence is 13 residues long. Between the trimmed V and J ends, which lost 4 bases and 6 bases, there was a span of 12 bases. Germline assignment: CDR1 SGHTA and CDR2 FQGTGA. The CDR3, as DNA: TGTGCCAGCAGCTCCCGGGGGGGGGCTGAAGCTTTCTTT. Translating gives CASSSRGGAEAFF.

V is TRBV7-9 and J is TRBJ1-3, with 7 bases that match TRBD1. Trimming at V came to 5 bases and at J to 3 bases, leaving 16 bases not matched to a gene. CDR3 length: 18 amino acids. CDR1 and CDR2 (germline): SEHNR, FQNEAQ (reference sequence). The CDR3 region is CASSHPFARGQDGNTIYF. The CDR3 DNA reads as TGTGCCAGCAGCCACCCGTTCGCGAGGGGGCAAGATGGAAACACCATATATTTT.

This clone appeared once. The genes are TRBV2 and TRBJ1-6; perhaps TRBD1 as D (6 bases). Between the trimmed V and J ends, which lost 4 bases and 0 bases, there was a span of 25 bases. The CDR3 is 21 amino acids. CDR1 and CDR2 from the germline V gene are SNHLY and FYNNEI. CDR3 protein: CASSARRGATILSSYNSPLHF. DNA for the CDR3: TGTGCCAGCAGTGCCCGCCGGGGGGCCACGATACTTAGCTCCTATAATTCACCCCTCCACTTT.

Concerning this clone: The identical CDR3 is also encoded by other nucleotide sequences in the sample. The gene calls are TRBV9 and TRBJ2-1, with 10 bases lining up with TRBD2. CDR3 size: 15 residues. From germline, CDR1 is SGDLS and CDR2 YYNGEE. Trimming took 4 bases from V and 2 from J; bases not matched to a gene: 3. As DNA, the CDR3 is TGTGCCAGCAGCTCCGGACTAGCGGCCTACAATGAGCAGTTCTTC. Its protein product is CASSSGLAAYNEQFF.

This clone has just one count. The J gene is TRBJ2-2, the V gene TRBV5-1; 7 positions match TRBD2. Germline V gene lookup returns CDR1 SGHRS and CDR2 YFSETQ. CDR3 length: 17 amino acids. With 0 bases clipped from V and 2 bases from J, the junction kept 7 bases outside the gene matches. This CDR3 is CASSLVRSGGNTGELFF. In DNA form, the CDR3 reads TGCGCCAGCAGCTTGGTTAGGTCGGGAGGAAACACCGGGGAGCTGTTTTTT. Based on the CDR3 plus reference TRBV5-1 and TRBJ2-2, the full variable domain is KAGVTQTPRYLIKTRGQQVTLSCSPISGHRSVSWYQQTPGQGLQFLFEYFSETQRNKGNFPGRFSGRQFSNSRSEMNVSTLELGDSALYLCASSLVRSGGNTGELFFGEGSRLTVL.

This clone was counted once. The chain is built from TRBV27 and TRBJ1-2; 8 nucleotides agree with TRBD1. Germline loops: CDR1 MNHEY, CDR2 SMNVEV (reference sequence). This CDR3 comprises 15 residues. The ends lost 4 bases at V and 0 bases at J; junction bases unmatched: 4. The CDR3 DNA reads TGTGCCAGCAGTTCGCACAGGGGGACTAACTATGGCTACACCTTC. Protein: CASSSHRGTNYGYTF.

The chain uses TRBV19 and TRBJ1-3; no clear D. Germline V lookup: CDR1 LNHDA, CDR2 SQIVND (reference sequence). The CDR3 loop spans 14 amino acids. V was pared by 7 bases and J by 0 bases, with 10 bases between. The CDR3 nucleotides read TGTGCCAGTACCGAGACTTACTCTGGAAACACCATATATTTT. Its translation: CASTETYSGNTIYF.

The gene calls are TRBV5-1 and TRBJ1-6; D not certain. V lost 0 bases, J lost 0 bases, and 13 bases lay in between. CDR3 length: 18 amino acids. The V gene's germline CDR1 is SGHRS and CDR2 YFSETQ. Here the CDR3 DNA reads TGCGCCAGCAGCTTGGCCGGAATTAGGAGCTCCTATAATTCACCCCTCCACTTT. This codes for CASSLAGIRSSYNSPLHF.

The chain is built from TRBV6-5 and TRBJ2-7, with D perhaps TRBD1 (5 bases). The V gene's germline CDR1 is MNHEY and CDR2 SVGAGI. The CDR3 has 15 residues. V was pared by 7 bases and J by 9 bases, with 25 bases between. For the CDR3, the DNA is TGTGCCAGCACCCCTGCTGGAAGACAGACAGCCGGGCAGTACTTC. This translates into CASTPAGRQTAGQYF.

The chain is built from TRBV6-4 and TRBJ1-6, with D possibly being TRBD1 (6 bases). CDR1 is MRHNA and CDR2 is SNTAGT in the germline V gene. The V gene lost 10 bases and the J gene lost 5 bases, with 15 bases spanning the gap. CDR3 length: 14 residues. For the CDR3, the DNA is TGTGCCAACCTTCAGGGGCAGCATAATTCACCCCTCCACTTT. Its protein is CANLQGQHNSPLHF.

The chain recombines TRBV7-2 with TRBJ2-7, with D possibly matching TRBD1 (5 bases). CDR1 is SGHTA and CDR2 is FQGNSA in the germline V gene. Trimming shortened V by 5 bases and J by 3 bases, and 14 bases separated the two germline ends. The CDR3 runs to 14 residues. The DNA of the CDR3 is TGTGCCAGCAGCCATCGGACACCGGGCTACGAGCAGTACTTC. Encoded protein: CASSHRTPGYEQYF.

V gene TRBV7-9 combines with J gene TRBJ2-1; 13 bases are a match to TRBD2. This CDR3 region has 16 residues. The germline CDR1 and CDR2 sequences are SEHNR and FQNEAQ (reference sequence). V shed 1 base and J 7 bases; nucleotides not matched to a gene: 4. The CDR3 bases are TGTGCCAGCAGCTTAGGGGGGACTAGCGGGAAAAATGAGCAGTTCTTC. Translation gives CASSLGGTSGKNEQFF.

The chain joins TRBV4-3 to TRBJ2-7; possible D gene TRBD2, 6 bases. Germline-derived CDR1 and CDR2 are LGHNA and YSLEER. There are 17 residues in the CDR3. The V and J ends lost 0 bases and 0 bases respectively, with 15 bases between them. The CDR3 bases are TGCGCCAGCAGCCAAGAATTGGGCGGGACGGTCTCCTACGAGCAGTACTTC. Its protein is CASSQELGGTVSYEQYF.

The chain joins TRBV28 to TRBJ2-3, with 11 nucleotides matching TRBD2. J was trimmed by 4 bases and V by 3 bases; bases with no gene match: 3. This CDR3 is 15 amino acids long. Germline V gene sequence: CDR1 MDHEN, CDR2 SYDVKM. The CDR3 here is CASSLISGGADTQYF. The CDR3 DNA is TGTGCCAGCAGTTTGATTAGCGGGGGGGCAGATACGCAGTATTTT.

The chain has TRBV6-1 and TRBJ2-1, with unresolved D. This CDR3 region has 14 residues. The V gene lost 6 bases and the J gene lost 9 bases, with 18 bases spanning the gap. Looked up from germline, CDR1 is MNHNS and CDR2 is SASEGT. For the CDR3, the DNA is TGTGCCAGCAGGGAACAAACCTTAGCCTCTGAGCAGTTCTTC. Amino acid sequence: CASREQTLASEQFF.

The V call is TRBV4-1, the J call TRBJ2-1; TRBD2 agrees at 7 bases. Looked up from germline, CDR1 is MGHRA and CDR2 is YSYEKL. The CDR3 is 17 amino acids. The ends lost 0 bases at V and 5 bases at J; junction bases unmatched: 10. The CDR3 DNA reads TGCGCCAGCAGCCAAGAGTTGACGGCTAGCGGTGACAATGAGCAGTTCTTC. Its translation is CASSQELTASGDNEQFF.

CDR3 sequence: CASSDSAGGGYNEQFF. CDR3 coding DNA: TGTGCCAGCAGTGACTCGGCGGGAGGGGGCTACAATGAGCAGTTCTTC. V gene TRBV6-4 combines with J gene TRBJ2-1, with TRBD2 identical over 9 bases. CDR3 size: 16 residues. The V segment lost 0 bases and the J segment 3 bases; nucleotides outside the gene matches: 3. From germline, CDR1 is MRHNA and CDR2 SNTAGT.

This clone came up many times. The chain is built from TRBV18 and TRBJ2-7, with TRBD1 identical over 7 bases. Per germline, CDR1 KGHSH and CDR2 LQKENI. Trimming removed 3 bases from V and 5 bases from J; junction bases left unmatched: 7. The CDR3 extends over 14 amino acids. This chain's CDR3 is CASSPTTGSHEQYF. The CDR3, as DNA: TGTGCCAGCTCACCGACGACAGGGAGCCACGAGCAGTACTTC.

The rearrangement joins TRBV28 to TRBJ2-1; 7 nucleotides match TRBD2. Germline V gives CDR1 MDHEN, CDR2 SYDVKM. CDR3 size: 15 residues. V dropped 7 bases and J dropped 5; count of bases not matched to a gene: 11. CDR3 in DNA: TGTGCCAGCATCGATTCGGGAGGACCGGACAATGAGCAGTTCTTC. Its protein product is CASIDSGGPDNEQFF.

The CDR3 DNA reads as TGTGCCAGCAGCTTACTCCTAGCGGGTCTCAATGAGCAGTTCTTC. Translating gives CASSLLLAGLNEQFF. V usage is TRBV7-3 and J usage is TRBJ2-1; 8 bases fit TRBD2. The CDR3 extends over 15 amino acids. With 2 bases clipped from V and 6 bases from J, the junction kept 6 bases outside the gene matches. Germline CDR1 is SGHTA and CDR2 is FQGTGA. The complete variable domain, with remaining parts taken from reference TRBV7-3 and TRBJ2-1, reads GAGVSQTPSNKVTEKGKYVELRCDPISGHTALYWYRQSLGQGPEFLIYFQGTGAADDSGLPNDRFFAVRPEGSVSTLKIQRTERGDSAVYLCASSLLLAGLNEQFFGPGTRLTVL.